This T cell receptor (beta chain) was captured by sequencing in a study of OX40 agonist ivuxolimab in advanced cancers. Systemic immunosuppression or autoimmune disease history was grounds to exclude patients. Measured with immunoSEQ multiplex PCR; TCRdb has only the in-frame clones, and not every one. Counted here are 70,000 to 100,000 clones, around 86% occurring once; the ten biggest clones make up around 2%. Sequencing was performed on CD4+ or CD8+ T cells sorted from blood, taken in a trial of the OX40 agonist ivuxolimab. The clonotype was recovered from an adult with an advanced solid tumor such as melanoma, head and neck, liver or kidney cancer.

CDR3 protein: CASSLQLAGAYEQYF. The CDR3 nucleotides read TGTGCCAGCAGCTTGCAACTAGCGGGAGCCTACGAGCAGTACTTC. The genes are TRBV5-6 and TRBJ2-7, with 11 nucleotides matching TRBD2. V shed 1 base, J shed 2 bases, and the junction held 2 bases outside the gene matches. Germline V gene data show CDR1 as SGHDT and CDR2 as YYEEEE. The CDR3 covers 15 residues.